These 24 T cell receptor beta chains were all obtained from the same sample, sequenced in a study of T cell responses to AZD1222 COVID-19 vaccine. Assay used: immunoSEQ multiplex PCR; TCRdb lists only in-frame clones, some missing. The sample lists 120,000 to 150,000 clones, about 90% seen once, with approximately 8% in the top ten. The sequenced sample was peripheral blood, obtained 28 days after the second dose of the MenACWY control vaccine. These receptor sequences come from an adult who received the MenACWY meningococcal vaccine as a control.

The V gene is TRBV9, the J gene TRBJ2-7; the D gene is possibly TRBD1 (6 bases). CDR1 is SGDLS, CDR2 YYNGEE, per germline. With 4 bases removed from V and 2 bases from J, the gap between germline ends came to 16 bases. This CDR3 is 15 amino acids long. CDR3 sequence: CASSSRDIPTYEQYF. CDR3 sequence (DNA): TGTGCCAGCAGCTCTCGGGACATACCTACCTACGAGCAGTACTTC. Full variable domain (outside the CDR3, taken from reference TRBV9 and TRBJ2-7): DSGVTQTPKHLITATGQRVTLRCSPRSGDLSVYWYQQSLDQGLQFLIQYYNGEERAKGNILERFSAQQFPDLHSELNLSSLELGDSALYFCASSSRDIPTYEQYFGPGTRLTVT.

The chain links TRBV19 to TRBJ2-7, with TRBD1 matching 9 bases. Losses at the gene ends were 6 bases for V and 6 bases for J; bases not matched to a gene: 12. Germline V gene sequence: CDR1 LNHDA, CDR2 SQIVND (reference sequence). This CDR3 region has 15 residues. The DNA of the CDR3 is TGTGCCAGTAGCTACGGACAGGGGAATTTTCTCGAGCAGTACTTC. As protein: CASSYGQGNFLEQYF.

The chain links TRBV28 to TRBJ2-7, with 12 bases aligning to TRBD2. The ends lost 1 base at V and 2 bases at J; junction bases unmatched: 3. The CDR3 loop spans 16 amino acids. Germline V CDR1 and CDR2: MDHEN, SYDVKM. This CDR3 is CASSLYASGRAYEQYF. The CDR3 nucleotides read TGTGCCAGCAGTTTATACGCTAGCGGGAGGGCCTACGAGCAGTACTTC.

The chain has TRBV9 and TRBJ1-5, with D hard to call. Germline CDR1 reads SGDLS; CDR2 reads YYNGEE. Trimming took off 4 bases at V and 2 bases at J, with 13 bases between the two ends. The CDR3 totals 15 residues. CDR3 sequence reads: CASSPGWGGNQPQHF. The CDR3 DNA follows: TGTGCCAGCAGCCCGGGCTGGGGAGGCAATCAGCCCCAGCATTTT.

This chain joins TRBV28 and TRBJ1-4; D is possibly TRBD1 (6 bases). Germline-derived CDR1 and CDR2 are MDHEN and SYDVKM. The CDR3 is made up of 17 amino acids. V gave up 5 bases and J gave up 6 bases, with 22 bases separating them. CDR3 amino acids: CASSPPADSAWYEKLFF. In DNA, the CDR3 is TGTGCCAGCAGTCCCCCCGCGGACAGCGCCTGGTATGAAAAACTGTTTTTT.

The J gene is TRBJ2-2, the V gene TRBV6-5; D perhaps matches TRBD1 (5 bases). CDR1 is MNHEY, CDR2 SVGAGI, per germline. V was cut by 4 bases and J by 2 bases, with 11 bases left in between. The CDR3 runs 15 residues. Here the CDR3 DNA reads TGTGCCAGCAGTTTGTCAGGGATCAACACCGGGGAGCTGTTTTTT. The encoded protein is CASSLSGINTGELFF.

The chain carries TRBV28 and TRBJ2-2; D is possibly TRBD2 (5 bases). Germline V CDR1 and CDR2: MDHEN, SYDVKM. The CDR3 runs 16 residues. V dropped 1 base and J dropped 0 bases, with 9 bases sitting between them. In nucleotides, the CDR3 is TGTGCCAGCAGTTTATTTTACGGGACGAACACCGGGGAGCTGTTTTTT. Amino acid sequence: CASSLFYGTNTGELFF.

The rearrangement joins TRBV28 to TRBJ1-4; maybe TRBD1 (5 bases). The CDR3 spans 14 residues. Germline V CDR1 and CDR2: MDHEN, SYDVKM. Trimming took off 1 base at V and 8 bases at J, with 11 bases between the two ends. This CDR3 reads CASSLLSGSEKLFF. The CDR3 DNA reads as TGTGCCAGCAGTTTATTGTCAGGGAGCGAAAAACTGTTTTTT.

The chain has TRBV30 and TRBJ1-1; no clear D. The CDR3 has 13 residues. V lost 2 bases and J lost 3, with 10 bases in between. Germline assignment: CDR1 GTSNPN and CDR2 SVGIG (reference sequence). The CDR3 is CAWSFQRDTEAFF. DNA of the CDR3: TGTGCCTGGAGTTTCCAGAGGGACACTGAAGCTTTCTTT.

The V and J genes are TRBV20-1 and TRBJ2-5; 10 nucleotides line up with TRBD2. Germline trimming cut 6 bases from V and 7 bases from J; bases unmatched to any gene: 14. The CDR3 runs to 15 residues. Germline assignment: CDR1 DFQATT and CDR2 SNEGSKA (reference sequence). In DNA, the CDR3 is TGCAGTGCCAGTAGGACTAGCGGCCCTCTTGGGACCCAGTACTTC. It translates to CSASRTSGPLGTQYF.

The chain links TRBV10-3 to TRBJ1-5; D remains ambiguous. The CDR3 is 12 amino acids. Germline V gene data show CDR1 as ENHRY and CDR2 as SYGVKD. Trimming stripped 4 bases from V and 5 bases from J, with 6 bases between. CDR3 sequence: CAISAGDQPQHF. CDR3 bases: TGTGCCATCAGTGCAGGAGATCAGCCCCAGCATTTT.

CDR3 sequence: CASSKDRMNTEAFF. The CDR3 DNA reads TGTGCCAGCAGCAAGGACAGAATGAACACTGAAGCTTTCTTT. The genes are TRBV7-9 and TRBJ1-1; possibly TRBD1 for D (6 bases). V was clipped by 5 bases and J by 0 bases, with 10 bases between them. Germline V gene lookup returns CDR1 SEHNR and CDR2 FQNEAQ (reference sequence). There are 14 residues in the CDR3.

The chain recombines TRBV7-3 with TRBJ2-7; D gene uncertain. Germline assignment: CDR1 SGHTA and CDR2 FQGTGA. V was clipped by 5 bases and J by 6 bases, with 11 bases between them. The CDR3 totals 12 residues. The CDR3 nucleotides are TGTGCCAGCAGCCCCCGAGGCTCCGAGCAGTACTTC. This codes for CASSPRGSEQYF.

In its sample, this clone was seen once. CDR3: CATSPRTGLNEQFF. For the CDR3, the DNA is TGTGCCACCAGCCCCCGGACTGGTTTAAATGAGCAGTTCTTC. The chain combines TRBV15 with TRBJ2-1; D may be TRBD2 (5 bases). Germline CDR1 LNHNV, CDR2 YYDKDF (reference sequence). Trimming stripped 5 bases from V and 7 bases from J, with 15 bases between. This CDR3 has 14 residues. The full variable domain, its missing parts supplied by reference TRBV15 and TRBJ2-1, is DAMVIQNPRYQVTQFGKPVTLSCSQTLNHNVMYWYQQKSSQAPKLLFHYYDKDFNNEADTPDNFQSRRPNTSFCFLDIRSPGLGDTAMYLCATSPRTGLNEQFFGPGTRLTVL.

V and J are TRBV6-5 and TRBJ2-7; possible D gene TRBD2, 5 bases. CDR3 length equals 14 residues. Trimming removed 6 bases from V and 2 bases from J, with 14 bases in between. CDR1 and CDR2 (germline): MNHEY, SVGAGI. Here the CDR3 reads CASRSSGSTYEQYF. The CDR3 region has the DNA TGTGCCAGCAGGTCCTCGGGGTCAACCTACGAGCAGTACTTC.

V is TRBV29-1 and J is TRBJ2-1; D assignment may be TRBD1 or TRBD2 (6 bases each). Trimming took 7 bases from V and 1 from J, leaving 17 bases between them. The CDR3 runs 15 residues. The V gene's germline CDR1 is SQVTM and CDR2 ANQGSEA. The CDR3 sequence is CSAARLGGSYNEQFF. The CDR3 DNA follows: TGCAGCGCCGCCCGACTAGGGGGATCCTACAATGAGCAGTTCTTC.

The chain employs TRBV18 and TRBJ1-2; TRBD1 matches at 10 bases. The V gene's germline CDR1 is KGHSH and CDR2 LQKENI. Germline trimming cut 3 bases from V and 2 bases from J; bases unmatched to any gene: 3. The CDR3 totals 15 residues. The CDR3 region has the DNA TGTGCCAGCTCACCCCAGGGACAGGGGAACTATGGCTACACCTTC. It codes for CASSPQGQGNYGYTF.

The chain joins TRBV10-1 to TRBJ1-1; 9 bases map to TRBD1. The V gene end was trimmed by 4 bases and the J gene end by 2 bases; junction bases not matched to a gene: 11. Per germline, CDR1 WNHNN and CDR2 SYGVQD (reference sequence). CDR3 length equals 17 residues. CDR3 nucleotide sequence: TGCGCCAGCAGTGCGAAAACAGGGGGCGCGTTAAACACTGAAGCTTTCTTT. It encodes CASSAKTGGALNTEAFF.

The rearrangement links TRBV14 to TRBJ2-1, with 7 bases aligning to TRBD2. The CDR3 runs 16 residues. The junction had 7 bases not matched to a gene; V was cut back by 1 base and J by 4 bases. Looked up from germline, CDR1 is SGHDN and CDR2 is FVKESK. The CDR3 sequence is CASSQVGYGRYNEQFF. The CDR3 nucleotides are TGTGCCAGCAGCCAAGTGGGGTACGGGAGGTACAATGAGCAGTTCTTC.

The chain joins TRBV5-8 to TRBJ1-1; D unclear. V lost 0 bases and J lost 4, with 4 bases in between. This CDR3 spans 12 amino acids. In germline, CDR1 is SGHTS, CDR2 YDEGEE. The CDR3 loop reads CASSLVGTEAFF. Written as DNA, the CDR3 is TGTGCCAGCAGCTTGGTAGGCACTGAAGCTTTCTTT.

This chain links TRBV2 with TRBJ2-7, with D tentatively TRBD1 (6 bases). V gave up 6 bases and J gave up 5 bases, with 17 bases separating them. The CDR3 extends over 14 amino acids. Germline V gene sequence: CDR1 SNHLY, CDR2 FYNNEI. CDR3 coding DNA: TGTGCCAGCAGATTTGAAGGGGGAAACGACGAGCAGTACTTC. Encoded protein: CASRFEGGNDEQYF.

This sequence joins TRBV6-5 and TRBJ1-5; D may be TRBD1 (5 bases). The germline CDR1 and CDR2 sequences are MNHEY and SVGAGI. V was shortened by 10 bases and J by 0 bases, with 13 bases between the two germline ends. The CDR3 runs to 14 residues. CDR3 in amino acids: CATREGYSNQPQHF. In DNA form, the CDR3 reads TGTGCCACCCGGGAGGGGTATAGCAATCAGCCCCAGCATTTT.

This clone has just one count. The V gene is TRBV6-6, the J gene TRBJ2-5; 7 bases are shared with TRBD2. The CDR3 length is 14 residues. Per the germline V gene, CDR1 is MNHNY and CDR2 is SVGAGI (reference sequence). V was pared by 6 bases and J by 4 bases, with 8 bases of the junction left unmatched. This CDR3 is CASSPPGGSETQYF. The DNA of the CDR3 is TGTGCCAGCAGCCCCCCCGGGGGGTCAGAGACCCAGTACTTC.

This chain joins TRBV7-2 and TRBJ2-5; a possible D gene is TRBD1 (5 bases). This CDR3 region has 13 residues. The V end was cut by 4 bases, the J end by 5 bases, with 11 bases between. The germline gives CDR1 SGHTA, CDR2 FQGNSA. The DNA for the CDR3 is TGTGCCAGCAGCTCCCAGGACATCGAGACCCAGTACTTC. It is translated as CASSSQDIETQYF.